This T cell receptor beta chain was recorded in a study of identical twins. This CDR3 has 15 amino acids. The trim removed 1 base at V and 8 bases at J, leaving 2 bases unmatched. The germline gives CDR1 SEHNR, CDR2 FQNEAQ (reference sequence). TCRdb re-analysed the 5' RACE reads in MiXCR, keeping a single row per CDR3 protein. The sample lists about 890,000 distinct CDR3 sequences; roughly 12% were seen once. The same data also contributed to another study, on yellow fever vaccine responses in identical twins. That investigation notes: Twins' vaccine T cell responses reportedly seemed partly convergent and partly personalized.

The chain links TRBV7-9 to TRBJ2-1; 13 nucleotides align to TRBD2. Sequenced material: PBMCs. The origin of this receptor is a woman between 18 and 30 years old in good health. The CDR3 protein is CASSLELAGGHEQFF. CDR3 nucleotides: TGTGCCAGCAGCTTAGAACTAGCGGGAGGGCATGAGCAGTTCTTC.